This TCR beta chain appears in the sequencing data of a study of cytomegalovirus exposure and HLA in healthy donors. PCR amplification relied on 60 Vbeta primers (plus 13 Jbeta primers). Produced via immunoSEQ multiplex PCR; TCRdb's table is partial and in-frame only. Of about 170,000 clones detected, 70% to 80% appear once; the ten largest clones hold more than 2%. This clone has a handful of counts. Its cognate antigen is unknown. Whole-study findings and limits: Some public TCRs appeared in many individuals, while most sequences were rare. Reported results showed that the classifier diagnosed cytomegalovirus status with high specificity and sensitivity.

CDR1 and CDR2 (germline): ENHRY, SYGVKD. The length of the CDR3 is 13 residues. Trimming stripped 0 bases from V and 2 bases from J, with 4 bases between. The sample was PBMCs. The TCR sequence derives from a woman aged 25 to 39 in good health and CMV-seropositive. The chain is built from TRBV10-3 and TRBJ1-2; no clear D gene. The DNA for the CDR3 is TGTGCCATCAGTGAGTCTTTAAACTATGGCTACACCTTC. Encoded protein: CAISESLNYGYTF.